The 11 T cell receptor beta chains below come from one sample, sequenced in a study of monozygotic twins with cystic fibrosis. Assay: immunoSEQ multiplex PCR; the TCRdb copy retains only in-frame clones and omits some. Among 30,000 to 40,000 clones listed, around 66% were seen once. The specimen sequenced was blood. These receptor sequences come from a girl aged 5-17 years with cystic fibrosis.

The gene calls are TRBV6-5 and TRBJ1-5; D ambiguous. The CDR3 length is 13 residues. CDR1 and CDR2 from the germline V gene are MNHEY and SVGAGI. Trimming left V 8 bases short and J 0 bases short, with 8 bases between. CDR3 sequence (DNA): TGTGCCAGCGGTCAGAGTAGCAATCAGCCCCAGCATTTT. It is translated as CASGQSSNQPQHF.

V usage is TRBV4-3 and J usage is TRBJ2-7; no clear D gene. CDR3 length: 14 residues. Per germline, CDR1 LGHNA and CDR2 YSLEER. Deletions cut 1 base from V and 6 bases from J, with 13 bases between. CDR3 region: CASSQVPSGGEQYF. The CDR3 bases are TGCGCCAGCAGCCAAGTTCCTAGTGGTGGCGAGCAGTACTTC.

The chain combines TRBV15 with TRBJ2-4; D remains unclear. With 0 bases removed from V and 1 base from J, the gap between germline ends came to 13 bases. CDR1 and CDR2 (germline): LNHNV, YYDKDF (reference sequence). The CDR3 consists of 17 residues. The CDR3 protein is CATSRDRTVRAKNIQYF. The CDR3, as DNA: TGTGCCACCAGCAGAGATCGAACAGTTCGGGCCAAAAACATTCAGTACTTC.

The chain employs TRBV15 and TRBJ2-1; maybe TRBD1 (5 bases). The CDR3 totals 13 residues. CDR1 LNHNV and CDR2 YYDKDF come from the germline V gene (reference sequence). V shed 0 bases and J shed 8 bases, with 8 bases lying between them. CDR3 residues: CATSRDTGHEQFF. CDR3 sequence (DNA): TGTGCCACCAGCAGAGATACAGGCCATGAGCAGTTCTTC.

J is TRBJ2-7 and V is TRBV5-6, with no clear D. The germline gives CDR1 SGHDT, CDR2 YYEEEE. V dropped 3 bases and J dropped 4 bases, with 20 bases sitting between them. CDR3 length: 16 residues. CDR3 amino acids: CASSSLRITLDYEQYF. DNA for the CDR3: TGTGCCAGCAGCTCCCTCCGGATCACTCTAGATTACGAGCAGTACTTC.

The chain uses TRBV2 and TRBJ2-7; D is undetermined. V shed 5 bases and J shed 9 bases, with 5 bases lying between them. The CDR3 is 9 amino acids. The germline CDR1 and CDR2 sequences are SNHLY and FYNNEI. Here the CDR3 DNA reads TGTGCCAGCAGTTCTGGGCAGTACGTC. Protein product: CASSSGQYV.

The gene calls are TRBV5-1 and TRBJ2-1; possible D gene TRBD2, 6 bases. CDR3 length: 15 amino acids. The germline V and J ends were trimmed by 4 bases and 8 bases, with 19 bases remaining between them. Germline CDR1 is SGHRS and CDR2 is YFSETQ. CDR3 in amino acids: CASSTHGDSSHEQFF. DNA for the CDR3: TGCGCCAGCAGCACCCATGGGGACTCTTCCCATGAGCAGTTCTTC. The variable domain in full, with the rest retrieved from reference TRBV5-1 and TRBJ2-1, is KAGVTQTPRYLIKTRGQQVTLSCSPISGHRSVSWYQQTPGQGLQFLFEYFSETQRNKGNFPGRFSGRQFSNSRSEMNVSTLELGDSALYLCASSTHGDSSHEQFFGPGTRLTVL.

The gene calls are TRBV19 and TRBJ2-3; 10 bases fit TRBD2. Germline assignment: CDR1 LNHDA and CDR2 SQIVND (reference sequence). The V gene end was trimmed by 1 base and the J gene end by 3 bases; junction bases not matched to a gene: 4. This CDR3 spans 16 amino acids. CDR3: CASSIVLAGATDTQYF. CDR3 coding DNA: TGTGCCAGTAGTATAGTCCTAGCGGGAGCAACAGATACGCAGTATTTT. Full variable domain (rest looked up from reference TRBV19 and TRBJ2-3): DGGITQSPKYLFRKEGQNVTLSCEQNLNHDAMYWYRQDPGQGLRLIYYSQIVNDFQKGDIAEGYSVSREKKESFPLTVTSAQKNPTAFYLCASSIVLAGATDTQYFGPGTRLTVL.

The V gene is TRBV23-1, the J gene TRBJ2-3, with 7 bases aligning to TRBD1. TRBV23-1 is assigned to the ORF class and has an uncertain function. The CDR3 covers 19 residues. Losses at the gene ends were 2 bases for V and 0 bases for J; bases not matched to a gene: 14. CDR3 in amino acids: CASSQPGTERRSSTDTQYF. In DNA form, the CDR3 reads TGCGCCAGCAGTCAACCAGGGACAGAAAGAAGATCTAGCACAGATACGCAGTATTTT.

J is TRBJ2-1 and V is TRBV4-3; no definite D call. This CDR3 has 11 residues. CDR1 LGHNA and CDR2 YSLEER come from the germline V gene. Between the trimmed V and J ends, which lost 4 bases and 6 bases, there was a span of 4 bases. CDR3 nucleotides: TGCGCCAGCAGCCTATTCAATGAGCAGTTCTTC. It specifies CASSLFNEQFF.

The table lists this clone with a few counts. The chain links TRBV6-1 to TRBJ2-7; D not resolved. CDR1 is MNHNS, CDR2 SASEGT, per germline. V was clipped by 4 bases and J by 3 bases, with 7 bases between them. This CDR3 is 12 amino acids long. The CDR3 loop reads CASSVSDYEQYF. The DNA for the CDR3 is TGTGCCAGCAGTGTTAGTGACTACGAGCAGTACTTC.